These T cell receptor beta chains were read from a single sample in a study of beta chain features in type 1 diabetes. The method was immunoSEQ multiplex PCR; TCRdb's version includes in-frame clones alone and lacks a portion of them. The sample lists 120,000 to 150,000 clones, around 7% occurring once. Material: central memory CD4+ T cells from blood. These TCRs come from a woman in her thirties in good health. Both conserved end residues are part of each CDR3. A D gene is named only where the DNA matches it firmly. Some rows have no size entry. The others give once, few or many, or a class for an expanded clone.

TRBJ1-5	few	NA	TRBV28	CASSFGQGRGAQHF	TGTGCCAGCAGTTTTGGCCAGGGGAGAGGGGCCCAGCATTTT
TRBJ2-1	many	NA	TRBV7-9	CASSLLGTGYNEQFF	TGTGCCAGCAGCTTACTGGGAACGGGGTACAATGAGCAGTTCTTC
TRBJ2-1	few	NA	TRBV27	CASSLSRQAGYNEQFF	TGTGCCAGCAGTTTATCGCGGCAGGCGGGGTACAATGAGCAGTTCTTC
TRBJ2-2	few	NA	TRBV29-1	CSVEGYGNTGELFF	TGCAGCGTTGAAGGTTACGGGAACACCGGGGAGCTGTTTTTT
TRBJ1-1	NA	NA	TRBV29-1	CSVHPGNTEAFF	TGCAGCGTTCACCCGGGGAACACTGAAGCTTTCTTT
TRBJ1-1	NA	NA	TRBV6-6	CASTGPGGAFF	TGTGCCAGCACCGGCCCGGGGGGAGCTTTCTTT
TRBJ2-5	NA	TRBD2	TRBV28	CASSLGLALETQYF	TGTGCCAGCAGCCTCGGACTAGCCCTAGAGACCCAGTACTTC
TRBJ1-5	NA	NA	TRBV28	CASSLGEIHQPQHF	TGTGCCAGCAGTTTAGGAGAGATTCATCAGCCCCAGCATTTT
TRBJ2-1	few	TRBD2	TRBV4-2	CASSERLARSSYNEQFF	TGTGCCAGCAGCGAAAGACTAGCCAGGAGCTCCTACAATGAGCAGTTCTTC
TRBJ1-2	NA	NA	TRBV15	CATSSGGDYGYTF	TGTGCCACCAGCTCCGGGGGGGACTATGGCTACACCTTC
TRBJ2-5	NA	NA	TRBV29-1	CSAAGARQETQYF	TGCAGCGCCGCGGGGGCGAGGCAAGAGACCCAGTACTTC
TRBJ2-1	few	NA	TRBV7-2	CASSLEHGSTEQFF	TGTGCCAGCAGCTTAGAGCACGGGAGCACTGAGCAGTTCTTC
TRBJ2-7	few	TRBD2	TRBV5-8	CASSFAGGPYEQYF	TGTGCCAGCAGCTTTGCGGGAGGCCCTTACGAGCAGTACTTC
TRBJ2-5	few	NA	TRBV5-1	CASSVQQTQYF	TGCGCCAGCAGCGTACAGCAGACCCAGTACTTC
TRBJ2-6	few	TRBD1	TRBV7-9	CASSLLGTGGANVLTF	TGTGCCAGCAGCTTACTAGGGACAGGGGGGGCCAACGTCCTGACTTTC
TRBJ1-2	NA	TRBD1	TRBV7-9	CASSHMDRSNYGYTF	TGTGCCAGCAGCCATATGGACAGGAGTAACTATGGCTACACCTTC
TRBJ2-1	few	NA	TRBV18	CASSPTGFSYNEQFF	TGTGCCAGCTCACCAACAGGGTTCTCCTACAATGAGCAGTTCTTC
TRBJ2-3	NA	TRBD2	TRBV5-6	CASSSGLAGRLTQYF	TGTGCCAGCAGCTCCGGACTAGCGGGACGTTTGACGCAGTATTTT